These 2 T cell receptor beta chains came from one sample sequenced in a study of PD-L1 blockade in urothelial cancer. Using immunoSEQ multiplex PCR, the repertoire was profiled, and TCRdb retains in-frame clones only, with some absent. The sample has tens of thousands of clones; more than 75% are singletons. Sequenced material: PBMCs, taken around atezolizumab (anti-PD-L1) treatment. The receptor source for this set is a man between 70 and 80 years old with urothelial cancer.

The chain is built from TRBV7-2 and TRBJ1-6, with D possibly matching TRBD1 (5 bases). The CDR3 loop spans 13 amino acids. The germline V gene has CDR1 SGHTA and CDR2 FQGNSA. V was pared by 5 bases and J by 9 bases, with 11 bases between. CDR3 sequence: CASSVGGVSPLHF. The CDR3 DNA reads as TGTGCCAGCAGCGTTGGGGGGGTTTCACCCCTCCACTTT.

In DNA, the CDR3 is TGTGCCAGCAGCTTGGTGCGGGGCCGGGAGCTGTTTTTT. This encodes CASSLVRGRELFF. The V gene is TRBV5-4, the J gene TRBJ2-2, with D maybe TRBD2 (6 bases). Trimming left V 0 bases short and J 9 bases short, with 9 bases between. This CDR3 has 13 residues. From germline, CDR1 is SGHNT and CDR2 YYREEE (reference sequence).